This T cell receptor (beta chain) derives from a study of cytomegalovirus exposure and HLA in healthy donors. This CDR3 has 14 amino acids. The V end was cut by 5 bases, the J end by 0 bases, with 10 bases between. The germline CDR1 and CDR2 sequences are SGHVS and FNYEAQ. Notes on this clone: Its target is unknown.

Study results and limitations: Later analysis showed most CMV-associated TCR beta chains appearing HLA-restricted. In most subjects, TCR beta sequences reportedly gave accurate predictions of HLA-A and HLA-B alleles. Rare TCR sequences dominated, though some public TCRs recurred in many donors.

The PCR used 60 Vbeta and 13 Jbeta primers. Libraries were prepared by immunoSEQ multiplex PCR; TCRdb keeps only in-frame clonotypes and omits some of them. The sample has about 170,000 clones, around 73% seen once. The chain joins TRBV7-6 to TRBJ2-5; D is uncertain. Material for sequencing was PBMCs. The clonotype originates from a young woman in good health and CMV-seropositive. CDR3 nucleotides: TGTGCCAGCAGCCCTGACTGGCACCAAGAGACCCAGTACTTC. Encoded protein: CASSPDWHQETQYF.